This TCR beta chain was retrieved from a study of human T cells and chemical hapten exposure. Per the original methods: A typical sample had approximately 93,000 TCRs, with about 23,224 to 750,000 overall. TCRdb re-analysed the 5' RACE reads in MiXCR, keeping a single row per CDR3 protein. These V and J calls are TCRdb output, not the study's own analysis. This table holds 110,000 or so distinct CDR3 sequences, more than 15% found once. Unfractionated whole blood yielded the extracted total RNA. CDR3 length: 15 residues. Germline CDR1 reads KGHSH; CDR2 reads LQKENI. Trimming took 3 bases from V and 2 from J, leaving 12 bases between them.

The chain uses TRBV18 and TRBJ2-3; tentatively, D is TRBD2 (6 bases). This clonotype originated in a human donor in good health. The CDR3 sequence: CASSPEGPFTDTQYF. The CDR3 DNA follows: TGTGCCAGCTCACCGGAGGGGCCTTTCACAGATACGCAGTATTTT.